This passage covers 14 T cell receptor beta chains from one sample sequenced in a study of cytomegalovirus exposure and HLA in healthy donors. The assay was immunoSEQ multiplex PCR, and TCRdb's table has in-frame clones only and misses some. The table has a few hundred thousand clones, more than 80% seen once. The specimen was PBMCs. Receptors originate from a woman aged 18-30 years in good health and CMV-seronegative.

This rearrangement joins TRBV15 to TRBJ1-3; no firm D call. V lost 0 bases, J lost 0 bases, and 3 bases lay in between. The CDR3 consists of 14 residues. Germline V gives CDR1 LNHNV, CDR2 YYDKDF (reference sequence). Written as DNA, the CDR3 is TGTGCCACCAGCAGAGATAGCTCTGGAAACACCATATATTTT. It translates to CATSRDSSGNTIYF.

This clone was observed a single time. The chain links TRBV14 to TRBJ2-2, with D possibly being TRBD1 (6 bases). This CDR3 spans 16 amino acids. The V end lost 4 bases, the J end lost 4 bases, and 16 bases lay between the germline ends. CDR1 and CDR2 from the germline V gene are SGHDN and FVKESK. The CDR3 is CASSLLQGSGTGELFF. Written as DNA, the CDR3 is TGTGCCAGCAGCCTTCTACAGGGATCGGGCACCGGGGAGCTGTTTTTT.

The CDR3 DNA sequence: TGTGCCAGCACCCTGGGAGGGCTTGAGCAGTTCTTC. This translates into CASTLGGLEQFF. The chain employs TRBV7-9 and TRBJ2-1; 7 positions agree with TRBD2. The germline V gene has CDR1 SEHNR and CDR2 FQNEAQ (reference sequence). The J segment lost 9 bases and the V segment lost 7 bases, leaving 6 bases of the junction unmatched. This CDR3 has 12 amino acids.

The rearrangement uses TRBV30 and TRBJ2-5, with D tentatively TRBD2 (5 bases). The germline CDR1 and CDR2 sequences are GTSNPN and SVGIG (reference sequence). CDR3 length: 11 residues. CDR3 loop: CAHGMGETQYF. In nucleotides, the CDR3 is TGTGCACACGGGATGGGGGAGACCCAGTACTTC.

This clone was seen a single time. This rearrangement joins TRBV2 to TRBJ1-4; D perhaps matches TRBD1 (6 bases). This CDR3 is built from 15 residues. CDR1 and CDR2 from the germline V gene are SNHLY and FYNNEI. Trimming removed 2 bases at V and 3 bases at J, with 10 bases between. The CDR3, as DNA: TGTGCCAGCAGTGAATGGTCAGGGGCTAATGAAAAACTGTTTTTT. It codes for CASSEWSGANEKLFF.

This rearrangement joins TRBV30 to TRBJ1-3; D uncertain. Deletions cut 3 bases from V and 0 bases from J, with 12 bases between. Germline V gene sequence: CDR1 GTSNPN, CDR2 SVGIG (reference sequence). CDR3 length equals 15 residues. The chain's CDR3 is CAWSADGLSGNTIYF. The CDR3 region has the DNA TGTGCCTGGAGCGCGGACGGACTCTCTGGAAACACCATATATTTT.

CDR3 in amino acids: CASSPWTGKEGELFF. The CDR3 DNA sequence: TGTGCCAGCAGCCCTTGGACAGGGAAGGAAGGGGAGCTGTTTTTT. The chain employs TRBV13 and TRBJ2-2; TRBD1 matches 8 bases. This CDR3 is built from 15 residues. Germline V gene lookup returns CDR1 PRHDT and CDR2 FYEKMQ (reference sequence). Losses at the gene ends were 5 bases for V and 8 bases for J; bases not matched to a gene: 10.

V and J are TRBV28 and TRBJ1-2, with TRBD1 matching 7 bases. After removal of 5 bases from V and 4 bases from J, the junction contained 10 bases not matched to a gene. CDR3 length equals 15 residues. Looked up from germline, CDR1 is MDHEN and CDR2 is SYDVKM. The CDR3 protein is CASSPPTTGIYGYTF. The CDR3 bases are TGTGCCAGCAGTCCACCGACGACAGGGATCTATGGCTACACCTTC.

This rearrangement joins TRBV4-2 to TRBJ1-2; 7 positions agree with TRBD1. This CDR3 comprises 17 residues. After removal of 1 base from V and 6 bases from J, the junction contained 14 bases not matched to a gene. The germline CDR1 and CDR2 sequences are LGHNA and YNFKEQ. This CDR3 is CASSQGGGLTGRDGYTF. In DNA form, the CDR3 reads TGTGCCAGCAGCCAAGGAGGTGGGCTGACAGGGCGCGATGGCTACACCTTC.

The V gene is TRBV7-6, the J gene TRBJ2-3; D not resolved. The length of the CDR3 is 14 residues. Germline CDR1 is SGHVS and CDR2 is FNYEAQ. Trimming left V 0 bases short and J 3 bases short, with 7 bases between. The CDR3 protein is CASSLARRTDTQYF. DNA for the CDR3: TGTGCCAGCAGCTTAGCGCGGAGAACAGATACGCAGTATTTT.

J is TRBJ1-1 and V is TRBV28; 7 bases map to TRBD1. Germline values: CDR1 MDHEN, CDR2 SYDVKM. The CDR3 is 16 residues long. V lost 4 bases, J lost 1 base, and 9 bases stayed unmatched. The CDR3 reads CASSSVTGRRNTEAFF. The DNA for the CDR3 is TGTGCCAGCAGTTCTGTGACAGGGCGTAGGAACACTGAAGCTTTCTTT.

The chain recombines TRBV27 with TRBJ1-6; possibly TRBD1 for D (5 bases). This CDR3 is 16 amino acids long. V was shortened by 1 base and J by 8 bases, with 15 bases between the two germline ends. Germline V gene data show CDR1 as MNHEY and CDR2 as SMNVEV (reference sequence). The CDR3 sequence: CASSLWGVQTYSPLHF. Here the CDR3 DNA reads TGTGCCAGCAGTTTATGGGGGGTACAAACCTATTCACCCCTCCACTTT.

As DNA, the CDR3 is TGTGCCTGGAGCCCGCTAGCGGGGTGGGAGACCCAGTACTTC. Translating gives CAWSPLAGWETQYF. The chain recombines TRBV30 with TRBJ2-5; 9 bases are shared with TRBD2. Germline V lookup: CDR1 GTSNPN, CDR2 SVGIG (reference sequence). The J segment lost 5 bases and the V segment lost 3 bases, leaving 7 bases of the junction unmatched. This CDR3 is built from 14 residues.

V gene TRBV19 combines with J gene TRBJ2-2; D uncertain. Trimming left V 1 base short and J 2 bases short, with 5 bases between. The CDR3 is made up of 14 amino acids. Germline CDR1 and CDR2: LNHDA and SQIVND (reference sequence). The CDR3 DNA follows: TGTGCCAGTAGTATAGCTACCAACACCGGGGAGCTGTTTTTT. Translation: CASSIATNTGELFF.